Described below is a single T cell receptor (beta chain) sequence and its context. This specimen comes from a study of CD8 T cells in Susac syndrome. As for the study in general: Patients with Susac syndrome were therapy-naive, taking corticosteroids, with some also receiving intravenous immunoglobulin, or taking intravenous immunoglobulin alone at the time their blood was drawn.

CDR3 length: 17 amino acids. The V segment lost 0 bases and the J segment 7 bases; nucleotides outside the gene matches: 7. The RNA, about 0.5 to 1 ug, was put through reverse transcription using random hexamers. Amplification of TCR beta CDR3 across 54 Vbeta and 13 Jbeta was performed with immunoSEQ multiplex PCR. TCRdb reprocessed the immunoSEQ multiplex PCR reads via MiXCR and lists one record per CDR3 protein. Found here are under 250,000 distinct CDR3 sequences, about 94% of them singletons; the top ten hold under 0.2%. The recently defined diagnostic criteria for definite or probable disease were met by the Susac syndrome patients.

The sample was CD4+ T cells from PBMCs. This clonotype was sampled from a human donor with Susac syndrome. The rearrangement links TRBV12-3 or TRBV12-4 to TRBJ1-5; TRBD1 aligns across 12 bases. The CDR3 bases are TGTGCCAGCAGTTTAGCGCGGGGGACAGGGGGCGGACAGCCCCAGCATTTT. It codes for CASSLARGTGGGQPQHF.